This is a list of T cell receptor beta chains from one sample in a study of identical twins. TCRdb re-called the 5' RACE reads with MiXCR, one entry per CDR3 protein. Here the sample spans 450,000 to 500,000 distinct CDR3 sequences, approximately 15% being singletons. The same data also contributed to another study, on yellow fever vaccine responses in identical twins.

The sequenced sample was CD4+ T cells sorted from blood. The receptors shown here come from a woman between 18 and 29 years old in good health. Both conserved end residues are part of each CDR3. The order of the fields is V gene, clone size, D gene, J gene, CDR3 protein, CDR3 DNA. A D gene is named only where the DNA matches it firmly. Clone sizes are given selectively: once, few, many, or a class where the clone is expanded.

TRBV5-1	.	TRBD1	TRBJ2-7	CASSVTGVGTYEQYF	TGCGCCAGCAGCGTAACAGGGGTGGGGACCTACGAGCAGTACTTC
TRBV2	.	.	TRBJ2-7	CASTMGGGIDEQYF	TGTGCCAGCACTATGGGGGGGGGCATTGACGAGCAGTACTTC
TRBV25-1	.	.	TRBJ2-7	CASSRPGQQHEQYF	TGTGCCAGCAGCAGACCGGGACAACAACATGAGCAGTACTTC
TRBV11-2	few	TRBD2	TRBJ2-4	CASSSLDTSVTTPKNIQYF	TGTGCCAGCAGCTCTTTAGATACTAGCGTTACTACGCCCAAAAACATTCAGTACTTC
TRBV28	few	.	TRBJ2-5	CASSLPQGWSETQYF	TGTGCCAGCAGTTTGCCACAGGGCTGGTCAGAGACCCAGTACTTC
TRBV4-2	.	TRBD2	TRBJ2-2	CASSFRLAGGAGELFF	TGTGCCAGCAGCTTCCGACTAGCGGGAGGCGCCGGGGAGCTGTTTTTT
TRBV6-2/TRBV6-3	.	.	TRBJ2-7	CASKPPGLPGYEQYF	TGTGCCAGCAAACCCCCGGGACTCCCGGGGTACGAGCAGTACTTC
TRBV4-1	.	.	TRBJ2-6	CASSQHPRGSGANVLTF	TGCGCCAGCAGCCAACACCCCAGGGGCTCTGGGGCCAACGTCCTGACTTTC
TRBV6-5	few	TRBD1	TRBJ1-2	CASSYATTGANYGYTF	TGTGCCAGCAGTTACGCCACGACAGGGGCGAACTATGGCTACACCTTC
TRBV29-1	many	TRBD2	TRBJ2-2	CSVGTSVAGELFF	TGCAGCGTGGGAACTAGCGTGGCCGGGGAGCTGTTTTTT